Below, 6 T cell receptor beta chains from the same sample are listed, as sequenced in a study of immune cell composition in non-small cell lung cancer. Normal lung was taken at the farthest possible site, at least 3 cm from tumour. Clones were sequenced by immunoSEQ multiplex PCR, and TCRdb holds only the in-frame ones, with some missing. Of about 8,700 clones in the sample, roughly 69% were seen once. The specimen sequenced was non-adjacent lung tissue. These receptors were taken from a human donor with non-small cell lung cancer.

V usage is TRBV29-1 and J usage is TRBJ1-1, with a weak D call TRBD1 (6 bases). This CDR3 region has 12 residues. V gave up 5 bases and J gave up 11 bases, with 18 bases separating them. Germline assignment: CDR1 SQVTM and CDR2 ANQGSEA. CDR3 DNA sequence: TGCAGCGTTCCCAGGGGCGGAGAGGGGGCTTTCTTT. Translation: CSVPRGGEGAFF.

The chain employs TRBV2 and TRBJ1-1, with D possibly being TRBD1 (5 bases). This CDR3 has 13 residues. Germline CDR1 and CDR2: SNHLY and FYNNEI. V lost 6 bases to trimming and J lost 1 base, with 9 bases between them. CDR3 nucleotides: TGTGCCAGCAGAGTCAGGGAGAACACTGAAGCTTTCTTT. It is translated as CASRVRENTEAFF.

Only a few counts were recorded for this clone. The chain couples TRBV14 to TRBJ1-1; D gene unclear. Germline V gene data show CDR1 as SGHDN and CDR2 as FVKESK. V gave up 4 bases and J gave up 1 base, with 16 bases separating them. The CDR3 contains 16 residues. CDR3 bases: TGTGCCAGCAGCCGAAAGGAGGGAGTTCCGAACACTGAAGCTTTCTTT. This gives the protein CASSRKEGVPNTEAFF.

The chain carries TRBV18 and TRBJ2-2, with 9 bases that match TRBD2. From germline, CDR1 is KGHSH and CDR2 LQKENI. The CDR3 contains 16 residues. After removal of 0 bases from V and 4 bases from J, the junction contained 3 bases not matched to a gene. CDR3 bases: TGTGCCAGCTCACCACCTAATAGCGGGAGCACCGGGGAGCTGTTTTTT. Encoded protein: CASSPPNSGSTGELFF.

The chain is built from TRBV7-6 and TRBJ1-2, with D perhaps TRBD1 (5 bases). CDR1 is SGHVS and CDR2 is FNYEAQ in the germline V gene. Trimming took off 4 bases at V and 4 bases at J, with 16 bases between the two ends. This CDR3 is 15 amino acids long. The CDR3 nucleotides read TGTGCCAGCAGCTCCACCGGGGGAGGTGTCTATGGCTACACCTTC. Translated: CASSSTGGGVYGYTF.

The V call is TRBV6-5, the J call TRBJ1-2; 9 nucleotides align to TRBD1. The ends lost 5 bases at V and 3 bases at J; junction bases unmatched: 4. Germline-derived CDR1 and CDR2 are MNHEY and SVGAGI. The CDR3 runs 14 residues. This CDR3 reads CASSTGGIDYGYTF. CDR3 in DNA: TGTGCCAGCAGTACAGGGGGCATCGACTATGGCTACACCTTC.